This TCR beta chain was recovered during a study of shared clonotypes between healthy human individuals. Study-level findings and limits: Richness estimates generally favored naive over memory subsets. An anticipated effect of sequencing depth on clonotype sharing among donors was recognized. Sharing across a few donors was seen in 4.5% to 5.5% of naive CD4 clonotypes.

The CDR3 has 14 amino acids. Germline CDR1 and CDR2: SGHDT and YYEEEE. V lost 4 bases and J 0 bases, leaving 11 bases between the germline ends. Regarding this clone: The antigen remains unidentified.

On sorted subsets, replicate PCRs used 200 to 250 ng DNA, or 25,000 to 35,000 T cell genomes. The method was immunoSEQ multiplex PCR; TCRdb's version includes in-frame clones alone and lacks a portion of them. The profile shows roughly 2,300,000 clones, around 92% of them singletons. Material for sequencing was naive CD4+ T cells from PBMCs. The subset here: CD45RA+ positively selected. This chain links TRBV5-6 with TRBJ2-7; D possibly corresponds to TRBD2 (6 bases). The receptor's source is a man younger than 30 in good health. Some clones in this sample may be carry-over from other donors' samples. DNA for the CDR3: TGTGCCAGCAGCCAGACGGGGGTCTCCTACGAGCAGTACTTC. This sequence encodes CASSQTGVSYEQYF.